This entry features one TCR beta chain sequence. Antigen: not known. This sample was included in a study of T cells in Graves' hyperthyroidism and ophthalmopathy. Regarding the study as a whole: In validation, the model predicted ophthalmopathy. These predictions came a median roughly 6.5 months before onset.

TCR beta CDR3 sequences were amplified from RNA transcripts. TCR CDR3 underwent first-round RT-PCR with the HTBI primer set. TCRdb used MiXCR to reprocess the multiplex PCR reads, holding one entry per CDR3 protein. The table has nearly 750,000 distinct CDR3 sequences, 30% to 40% seen once. The CDR3 is made up of 12 amino acids. CDR1 and CDR2 from the germline V gene are SNHLY and FYNNEI. With 7 bases clipped from V and 11 bases from J, the junction kept 7 bases outside the gene matches. The receptor comes from a woman aged 40 to 55 with Graves' hyperthyroidism. The sample consisted of blood. The genes are TRBV2 and TRBJ2-3; 9 nucleotides match TRBD2. The CDR3 region is CASTGASGEQYF. CDR3 DNA: TGTGCCAGCACGGGGGCTAGCGGGGAGCAGTATTTT.